In this sample, the clone carrying this TCR beta chain turned up a few times. TCRdb keeps only in-frame clones here, not all; method: immunoSEQ multiplex PCR. Of about 90,000 clones listed, 60% to 80% are singletons. Germline-derived CDR1 and CDR2 are LGHNA and YNFKEQ. The CDR3 spans 15 residues. The V and J ends lost 0 bases and 4 bases respectively, with 12 bases between them. Chemo-refractory metastatic non-small-cell lung cancer patients received focal radiation with ipilimumab CTLA-4 blockade. This entry belongs to a study of radiotherapy plus CTLA-4 blockade in lung cancer. The sequence derives from a human donor with non-small cell lung cancer that progressed on radiotherapy plus ipilimumab. This chain links TRBV4-2 with TRBJ1-2; D remains ambiguous. The source was peripheral blood, collected from a patient treated with radiotherapy plus ipilimumab. CDR3 in DNA: TGTGCCAGCAGCCAAGATCCCCAGGAAGTCTATGGCTACACCTTC. Its translation: CASSQDPQEVYGYTF.